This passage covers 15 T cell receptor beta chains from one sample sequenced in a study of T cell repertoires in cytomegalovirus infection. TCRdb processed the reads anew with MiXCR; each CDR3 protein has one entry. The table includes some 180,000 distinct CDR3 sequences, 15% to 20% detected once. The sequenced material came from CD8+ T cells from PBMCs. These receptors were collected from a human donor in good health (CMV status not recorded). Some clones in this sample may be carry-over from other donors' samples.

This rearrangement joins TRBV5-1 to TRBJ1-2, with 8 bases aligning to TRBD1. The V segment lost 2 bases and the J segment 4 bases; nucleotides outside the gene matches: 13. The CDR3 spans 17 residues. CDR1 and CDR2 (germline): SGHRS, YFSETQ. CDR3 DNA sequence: TGCGCCAGCAGCTTCCCGCCGTGGAGGACAGGGACCTATGGCTACACCTTC. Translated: CASSFPPWRTGTYGYTF.

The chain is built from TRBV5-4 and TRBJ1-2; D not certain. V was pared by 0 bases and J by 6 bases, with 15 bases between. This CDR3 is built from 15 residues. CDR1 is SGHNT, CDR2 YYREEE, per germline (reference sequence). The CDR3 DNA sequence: TGTGCCAGCAGCTTGGAACTCACGGGATCCGATGGCTACACCTTC. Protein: CASSLELTGSDGYTF.

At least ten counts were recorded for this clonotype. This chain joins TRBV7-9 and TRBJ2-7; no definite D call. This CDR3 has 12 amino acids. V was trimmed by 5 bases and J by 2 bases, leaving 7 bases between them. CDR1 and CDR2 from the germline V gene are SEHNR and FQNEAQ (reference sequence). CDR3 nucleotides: TGTGCCAGCAGCGTTTCCCCCTACGAGCAGTACTTC. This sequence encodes CASSVSPYEQYF.

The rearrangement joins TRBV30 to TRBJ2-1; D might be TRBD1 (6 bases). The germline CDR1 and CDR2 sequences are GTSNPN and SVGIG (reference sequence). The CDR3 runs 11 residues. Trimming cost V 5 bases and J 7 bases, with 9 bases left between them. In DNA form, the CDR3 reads TGTGCCTGGGGGCAGGGGAATGAGCAGTTCTTC. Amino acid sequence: CAWGQGNEQFF.

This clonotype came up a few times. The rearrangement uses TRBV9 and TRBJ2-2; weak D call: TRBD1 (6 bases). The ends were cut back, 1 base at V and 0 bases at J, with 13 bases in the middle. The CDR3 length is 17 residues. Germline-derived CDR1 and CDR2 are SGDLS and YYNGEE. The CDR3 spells CASSVSFGQPNTGELFF. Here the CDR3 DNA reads TGTGCCAGCAGCGTAAGTTTCGGACAGCCGAACACCGGGGAGCTGTTTTTT. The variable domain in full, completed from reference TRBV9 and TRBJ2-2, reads DSGVTQTPKHLITATGQRVTLRCSPRSGDLSVYWYQQSLDQGLQFLIQYYNGEERAKGNILERFSAQQFPDLHSELNLSSLELGDSALYFCASSVSFGQPNTGELFFGEGSRLTVL.

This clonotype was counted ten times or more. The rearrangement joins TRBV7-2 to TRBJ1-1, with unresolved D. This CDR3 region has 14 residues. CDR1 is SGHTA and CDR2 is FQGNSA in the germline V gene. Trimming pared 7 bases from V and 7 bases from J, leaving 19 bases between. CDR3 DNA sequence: TGTGCCAGCATCTTCGAGTCCCAGCCAGGTGAAGCTTTCTTT. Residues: CASIFESQPGEAFF.

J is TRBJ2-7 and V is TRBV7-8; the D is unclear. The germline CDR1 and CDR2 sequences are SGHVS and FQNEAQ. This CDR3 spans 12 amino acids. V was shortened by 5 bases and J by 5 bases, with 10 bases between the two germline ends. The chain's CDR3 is CASSPPVHEQYF. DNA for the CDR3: TGTGCCAGCAGCCCCCCGGTGCACGAGCAGTACTTC.

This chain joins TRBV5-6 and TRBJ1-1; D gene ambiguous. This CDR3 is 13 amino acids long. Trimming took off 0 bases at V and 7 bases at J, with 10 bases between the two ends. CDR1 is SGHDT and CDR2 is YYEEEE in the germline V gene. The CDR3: CASSLGGGYEAFF. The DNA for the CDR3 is TGTGCCAGCAGCTTGGGAGGAGGCTATGAAGCTTTCTTT.

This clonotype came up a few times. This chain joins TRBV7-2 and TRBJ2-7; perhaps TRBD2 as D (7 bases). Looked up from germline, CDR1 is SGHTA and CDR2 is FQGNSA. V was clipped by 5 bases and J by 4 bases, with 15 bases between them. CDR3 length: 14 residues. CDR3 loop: CASSDYREGYEQYF. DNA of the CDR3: TGTGCCAGCAGCGATTACAGGGAGGGTTACGAGCAGTACTTC.

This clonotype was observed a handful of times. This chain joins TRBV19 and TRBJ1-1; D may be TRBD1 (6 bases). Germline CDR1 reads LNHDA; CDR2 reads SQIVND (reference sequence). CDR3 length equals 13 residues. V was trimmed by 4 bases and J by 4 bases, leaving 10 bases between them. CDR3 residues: CASSTTGTTEAFF. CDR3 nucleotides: TGTGCCAGTAGTACTACAGGGACCACTGAAGCTTTCTTT. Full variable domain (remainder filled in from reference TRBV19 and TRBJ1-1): DGGITQSPKYLFRKEGQNVTLSCEQNLNHDAMYWYRQDPGQGLRLIYYSQIVNDFQKGDIAEGYSVSREKKESFPLTVTSAQKNPTAFYLCASSTTGTTEAFFGQGTRLTVV.

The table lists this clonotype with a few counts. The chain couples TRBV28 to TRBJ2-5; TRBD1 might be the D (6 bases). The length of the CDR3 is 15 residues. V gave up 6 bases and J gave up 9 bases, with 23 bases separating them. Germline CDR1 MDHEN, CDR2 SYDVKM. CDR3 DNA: TGTGCCAGCAGCTCCGACGGACAGCAACCTACGGCCCAGTACTTC. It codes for CASSSDGQQPTAQYF.

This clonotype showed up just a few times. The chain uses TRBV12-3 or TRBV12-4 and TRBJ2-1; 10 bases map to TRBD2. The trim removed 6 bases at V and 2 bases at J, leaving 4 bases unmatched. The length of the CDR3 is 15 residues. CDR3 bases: TGTGCCAGCAGCGAGAGCGGGGGGGCCTACAATGAGCAGTTCTTC. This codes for CASSESGGAYNEQFF.

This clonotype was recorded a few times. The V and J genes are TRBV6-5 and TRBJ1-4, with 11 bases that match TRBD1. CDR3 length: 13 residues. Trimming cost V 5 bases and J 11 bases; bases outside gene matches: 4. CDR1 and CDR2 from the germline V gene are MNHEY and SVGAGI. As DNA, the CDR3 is TGTGCCAGCAGTCTCGGACAGGGGGCCAAACTGTTTTTT. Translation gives CASSLGQGAKLFF.

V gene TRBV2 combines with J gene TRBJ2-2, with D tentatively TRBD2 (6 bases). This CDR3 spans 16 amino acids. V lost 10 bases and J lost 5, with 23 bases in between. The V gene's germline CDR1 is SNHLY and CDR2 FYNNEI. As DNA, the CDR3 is TGTGCCACCCGAACCGGTGGAGGGAAAGGAACCGGGGAGCTGTTTTTT. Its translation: CATRTGGGKGTGELFF.

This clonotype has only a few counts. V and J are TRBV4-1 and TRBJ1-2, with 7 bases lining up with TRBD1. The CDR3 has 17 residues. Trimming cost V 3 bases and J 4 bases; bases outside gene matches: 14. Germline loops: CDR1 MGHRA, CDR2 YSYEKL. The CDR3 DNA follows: TGCGCCAGCAGCCAGGAGTTTCGGACAGGCCCTGGCTATGGCTACACCTTC. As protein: CASSQEFRTGPGYGYTF.